This T cell receptor beta chain was recorded in a study of Tregs in tolerant kidney transplant recipients. Broader study findings: Tregs expanded with activated donor B cells seemed most donor-specific.

This clone occurred a few times. What it binds is not known. Here immunoSEQ multiplex PCR was the method, and the copy in TCRdb shows in-frame clones only, minus some. The profile shows 100,000 or so clones, 80% to 95% of them singletons. The J segment lost 4 bases and the V segment lost 5 bases, leaving 3 bases of the junction unmatched. The germline CDR1 and CDR2 sequences are MNHNY and SVGAGI (reference sequence). This CDR3 spans 14 amino acids. Recipients received nonmyeloablative bone marrow transplants from related graft donors, with transient mixed chimerism. Unstimulated regulatory T cells (CD4+CD25+CD127-), CD4+CD25- non-regulatory cells, CD4 and CD8 cells were FACS-sorted from thawed PBMCs.

The sample consisted of CD4+ T cells from blood (PBMCs), taken 12 months after the transplant. V usage is TRBV6-6 and J usage is TRBJ2-3, with 10 bases fitting TRBD2. The TCR originated in a human patient who received a combined kidney and bone marrow transplant. The T cells may come from the graft donor. The CDR3 DNA follows: TGTGCCAGCAGTAAGCGGGAGGGTGCAGATACGCAGTATTTT. It codes for CASSKREGADTQYF.